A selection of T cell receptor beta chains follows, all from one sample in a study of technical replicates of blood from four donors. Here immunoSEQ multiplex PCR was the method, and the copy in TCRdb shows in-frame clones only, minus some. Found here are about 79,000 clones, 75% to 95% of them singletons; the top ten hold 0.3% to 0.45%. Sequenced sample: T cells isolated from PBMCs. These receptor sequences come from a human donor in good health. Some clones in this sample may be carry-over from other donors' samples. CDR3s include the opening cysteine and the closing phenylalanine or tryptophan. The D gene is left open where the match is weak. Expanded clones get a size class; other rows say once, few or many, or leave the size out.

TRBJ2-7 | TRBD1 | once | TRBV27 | CASSYRGTYEQYF | TGTGCCAGCAGTTACAGGGGAACCTACGAGCAGTACTTC
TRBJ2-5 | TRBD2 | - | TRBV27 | CASRLTGRGGETQYF | TGTGCCAGCCGACTTACTGGAAGGGGAGGGGAGACCCAGTACTTC
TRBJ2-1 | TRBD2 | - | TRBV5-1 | CASSASGSREIQNEQFF | TGCGCCAGCAGCGCTAGCGGGAGTCGGGAGATACAGAATGAGCAGTTCTTC
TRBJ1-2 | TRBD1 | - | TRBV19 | CASSIQGAANYGYTF | TGTGCCAGTAGTATACAGGGGGCCGCTAACTATGGCTACACCTTC
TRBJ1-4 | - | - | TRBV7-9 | CASSLEQGANEKLFF | TGTGCCAGCAGCTTAGAACAGGGCGCTAATGAAAAACTGTTTTTT
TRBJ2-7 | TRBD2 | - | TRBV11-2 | CASSLGRGTSHSHEQYF | TGTGCCAGCAGCTTAGGTCGCGGGACTAGCCATTCTCACGAGCAGTACTTC
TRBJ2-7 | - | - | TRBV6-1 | CASSVRRERAYEQYF | TGTGCCAGCAGTGTGAGGCGGGAACGTGCCTACGAGCAGTACTTC
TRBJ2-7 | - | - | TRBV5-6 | CASSLAWGVPSYEQYF | TGTGCCAGCAGCTTGGCCTGGGGGGTTCCCTCCTACGAGCAGTACTTC
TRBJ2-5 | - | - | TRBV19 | CASGSGGETQYF | TGTGCCAGTGGGTCCGGGGGAGAGACCCAGTACTTC
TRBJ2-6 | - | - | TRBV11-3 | CASSLDGPGANVLTF | TGTGCCAGCAGCTTAGATGGGCCTGGGGCCAACGTCCTGACTTTC
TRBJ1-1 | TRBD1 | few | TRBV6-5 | CASSYPGQVPEAFF | TGTGCCAGCAGCTACCCGGGACAGGTCCCTGAAGCTTTCTTT
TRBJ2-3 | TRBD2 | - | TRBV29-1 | CSAQKRDGGDTQYF | TGCAGCGCACAAAAGCGGGATGGAGGAGATACGCAGTATTTT
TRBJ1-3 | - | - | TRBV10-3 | CAISDFSSGNTIYF | TGTGCCATCAGTGATTTTAGCTCTGGAAACACCATATATTTT